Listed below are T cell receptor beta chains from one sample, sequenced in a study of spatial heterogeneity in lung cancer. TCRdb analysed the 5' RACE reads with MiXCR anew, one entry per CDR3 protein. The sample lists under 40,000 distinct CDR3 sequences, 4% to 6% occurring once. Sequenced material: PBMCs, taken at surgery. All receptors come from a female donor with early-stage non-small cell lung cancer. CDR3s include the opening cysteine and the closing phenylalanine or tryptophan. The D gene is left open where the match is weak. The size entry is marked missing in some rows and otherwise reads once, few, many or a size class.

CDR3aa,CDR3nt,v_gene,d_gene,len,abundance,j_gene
CASSAGQGHTQYF,TGTGCTAGCAGCGCCGGACAGGGCCATACGCAGTATTTT,TRBV7-7,TRBD1,13,many,TRBJ2-3
CASSLATQGGWSPLHF,TGTGCCAGCAGTTTAGCTACCCAGGGGGGATGGTCACCCCTCCACTTT,TRBV12-3/TRBV12-4,TRBD1,16,NA,TRBJ1-6
CAISESRGQSDGYTF,TGTGCCATCAGTGAGTCGCGGGGACAGAGTGATGGCTACACCTTC,TRBV10-3,TRBD1,15,many,TRBJ1-2
CSASWLRDRTSGGATDTQYF,TGCAGTGCTAGCTGGCTCCGGGACAGGACTAGCGGGGGGGCCACAGATACGCAGTATTTT,TRBV20-1,TRBD2,20,many,TRBJ2-3
CASSEGAGAGNQPQHF,TGTGCCAGCAGTGAAGGGGCAGGGGCGGGCAATCAGCCCCAGCATTTT,TRBV2,NA,16,many,TRBJ1-5
CASSLGLGEVTDTQYF,TGTGCCAGCAGCTTAGGCCTAGGGGAGGTCACAGATACGCAGTATTTT,TRBV7-9,NA,16,many,TRBJ2-3
CASSLQPGQEQPQHF,TGTGCCAGCAGCTTGCAACCGGGACAGGAACAGCCCCAGCATTTT,TRBV7-6,TRBD1,15,many,TRBJ1-5
CASSLGASGDYNEQFF,TGTGCCAGCAGCTTAGGAGCTAGCGGGGATTACAATGAGCAGTTCTTC,TRBV7-8,TRBD2,16,many,TRBJ2-1
CASMGAPAYEQYF,TGTGCCAGCATGGGGGCCCCTGCCTACGAGCAGTACTTC,TRBV28,NA,13,NA,TRBJ2-7
CASSQVGQGVTGELFF,TGCGCCAGCAGCCAAGTAGGGCAGGGGGTCACCGGGGAGCTGTTTTTT,TRBV4-1,TRBD1,16,NA,TRBJ2-2
CASSFASGTSNQPQHF,TGTGCCAGCAGTTTCGCTTCAGGTACTAGCAATCAGCCCCAGCATTTT,TRBV12-3/TRBV12-4,NA,16,many,TRBJ1-5
CASSVHTSGGYLTGELFF,TGTGCCAGCAGCGTCCATACTAGCGGGGGTTATTTAACCGGGGAGCTGTTTTTT,TRBV6-1,TRBD2,18,many,TRBJ2-2
CASRGTDLGEQYF,TGTGCCAGCAGGGGGACAGACCTGGGCGAGCAGTACTTC,TRBV2,TRBD1,13,many,TRBJ2-7
CATSRDIRIDTFSPLHF,TGTGCCACCAGCAGAGATATCCGGATTGATACCTTTTCACCCCTCCACTTT,TRBV15,NA,17,few,TRBJ1-6
CAISDPAGGSYEQYF,TGTGCCATCAGTGACCCAGCGGGGGGATCCTACGAGCAGTACTTC,TRBV10-3,TRBD2,15,many,TRBJ2-7
CASKASENIQYF,TGCGCCAGCAAGGCCAGCGAAAACATTCAGTACTTC,TRBV5-1,NA,12,many,TRBJ2-4
CASSLDVGNYGYTF,TGCGCCAGCAGCTTGGATGTCGGGAACTATGGCTACACCTTC,TRBV5-1,NA,14,many,TRBJ1-2
CASSLKTTGPYQETQYF,TGTGCCAGCAGCTTGAAGACGACAGGGCCCTACCAAGAGACCCAGTACTTC,TRBV5-8,TRBD1,17,many,TRBJ2-5
CASSLGGIGYQETQYF,TGTGCCAGCAGTTTGGGGGGGATAGGTTACCAAGAGACCCAGTACTTC,TRBV28,TRBD2,16,many,TRBJ2-5
CASSLSEFSYSSYEQYF,TGTGCCAGCAGCTTATCGGAATTCTCCTATTCCTCCTACGAGCAGTACTTC,TRBV5-6,NA,17,few,TRBJ2-7
CAQPAPNNEQYF,TGTGCCCAGCCGGCCCCAAATAACGAGCAGTACTTC,TRBV7-9,NA,12,NA,TRBJ2-7
CASRYLPISYEQYF,TGTGCCAGCAGATATCTACCCATCTCCTACGAGCAGTACTTC,TRBV27,NA,14,many,TRBJ2-7
CASSLTGSSGETQYF,TGTGCCAGCAGCCTCACAGGGAGTTCAGGAGAGACCCAGTACTTC,TRBV7-3,NA,15,many,TRBJ2-5
CASSLGEPNEKLFF,TGTGCCAGCAGTTTAGGGGAGCCTAATGAAAAACTGTTTTTT,TRBV28,NA,14,many,TRBJ1-4
CSATEDYGYTF,TGCAGTGCCACTGAGGACTATGGCTACACCTTC,TRBV20-1,NA,11,many,TRBJ1-2
CASSQALGNQPQHF,TGTGCCAGCAGTCAGGCCCTGGGCAATCAGCCCCAGCATTTT,TRBV6-2/TRBV6-3,NA,14,NA,TRBJ1-5
CASSPTGQSYEQYF,TGTGCCAGCAGCCCTACGGGACAGAGCTACGAGCAGTACTTC,TRBV12-3/TRBV12-4,TRBD1,14,many,TRBJ2-7
CSARDRPTGSQAFF,TGCAGTGCTAGAGATCGGCCCACAGGGTCGCAAGCTTTCTTT,TRBV20-1,NA,14,many,TRBJ1-1
CASSFYKTPGQGSYEQYF,TGTGCCAGCTCTTTTTATAAAACCCCGGGACAGGGAAGCTACGAGCAGTACTTC,TRBV27,TRBD1,18,many,TRBJ2-7
CASSVRSGSEQYF,TGTGCCAGCAGCGTACGGAGCGGGAGCGAGCAGTACTTC,TRBV9,TRBD2,13,many,TRBJ2-7
CSADPKGTSGGDTQYF,TGCAGTGCTGACCCCAAAGGGACTTCAGGCGGCGATACGCAGTATTTT,TRBV20-1,NA,16,many,TRBJ2-3
CSPSDPDRSGNTIYF,TGCAGCCCTTCGGATCCAGACCGCTCTGGAAACACCATATATTTT,TRBV29-1,NA,15,few,TRBJ1-3
CASSFQQGTNIQYF,TGTGCCAGCAGTTTCCAACAGGGGACAAACATTCAGTACTTC,TRBV28,TRBD1,14,many,TRBJ2-4
CASSEPGLRIEQYF,TGCGCCAGCAGTGAGCCAGGACTTCGGATCGAGCAGTACTTC,TRBV10-2,NA,14,many,TRBJ2-7
CASSLLVSLPEAFF,TGTGCCAGCAGCTTACTCGTCAGTCTCCCTGAAGCTTTCTTT,TRBV7-2,NA,14,many,TRBJ1-1
CACRGDRGGEQYF,TGTGCCTGCCGCGGGGACAGGGGTGGGGAGCAGTACTTC,TRBV30,TRBD1,13,many,TRBJ2-7
CASSRMLLAEKLFF,TGTGCCAGCAGCAGGATGCTCTTGGCTGAAAAACTGTTTTTT,TRBV7-2,NA,14,few,TRBJ1-4
CASSTTRPGNEQYF,TGTGCCAGCAGTACAACCCGCCCGGGGAACGAGCAGTACTTC,TRBV28,NA,14,medium-sized,TRBJ2-7
CASSLANTEAFF,TGCGCCAGCAGCTTGGCCAACACTGAAGCTTTCTTT,TRBV5-1,NA,12,many,TRBJ1-1
CASSIGTDTQYF,TGTGCCAGTAGTATAGGCACAGATACGCAGTATTTT,TRBV19,NA,12,NA,TRBJ2-3
CAISGSQGATEAFF,TGTGCCATCAGTGGCTCACAGGGAGCGACTGAAGCTTTCTTT,TRBV10-3,NA,14,many,TRBJ1-1
CASSLSGYEQYF,TGTGCCAGCAGTTTATCAGGTTACGAGCAGTACTTC,TRBV28,NA,12,many,TRBJ2-7
CAWSVGGVGYTF,TGTGCCTGGAGTGTAGGCGGGGTCGGCTACACCTTC,TRBV30,NA,12,NA,TRBJ1-2
CASSYPGTGPDEQYF,TGTGCCAGCAGCTACCCCGGGACAGGGCCTGACGAGCAGTACTTC,TRBV7-9,TRBD1,15,NA,TRBJ2-7
CSARAQGTSGGAPGSQYF,TGCAGTGCTAGAGCCCAGGGGACTAGCGGGGGGGCGCCAGGGTCCCAGTACTTC,TRBV20-1,TRBD2,18,many,TRBJ2-5
CASSSGTPVRGYTF,TGTGCCAGCAGTTCCGGGACACCTGTCCGAGGCTACACCTTC,TRBV6-2/TRBV6-3,NA,14,NA,TRBJ1-2
CASSLRQMNTEAFF,TGTGCCAGCAGTTTAAGACAGATGAACACTGAAGCTTTCTTT,TRBV12-3/TRBV12-4,NA,14,many,TRBJ1-1
CASSRAGGPDEQFF,TGTGCCAGCAGTCGGGCGGGGGGGCCCGATGAGCAGTTCTTC,TRBV28,TRBD2,14,many,TRBJ2-1